What follows are 26 T cell receptor beta chains derived from one specimen sequenced in a study of blood T cell repertoires in COVID-19. Using immunoSEQ multiplex PCR, the repertoire was profiled, and TCRdb retains in-frame clones only, with some absent. Counted here are 200,000 to 250,000 clones, nearly 90% occurring once; the ten biggest clones make up roughly 15%. Source material: PBMCs or T cells enriched from blood (not recorded which). These receptors were obtained from a man aged 25-45 years who had been exposed to COVID-19.

This chain links TRBV5-1 with TRBJ1-1; maybe TRBD1 (5 bases). Trimming took off 8 bases at V and 1 base at J, with 15 bases between the two ends. Germline V gene sequence: CDR1 SGHRS, CDR2 YFSETQ. There are 14 residues in the CDR3. CDR3 region: CASTTVVGNTEAFF. The CDR3 bases are TGCGCCAGTACGACAGTCGTGGGGAACACTGAAGCTTTCTTT.

The V and J genes are TRBV18 and TRBJ1-1, with no clear D. Trimming removed 3 bases at V and 4 bases at J, with 12 bases between. CDR1 is KGHSH and CDR2 is LQKENI in the germline V gene. The CDR3 loop spans 14 amino acids. CDR3 amino acids: CASSPKWGGTEAFF. CDR3 sequence (DNA): TGTGCCAGCTCACCTAAGTGGGGAGGCACTGAAGCTTTCTTT. The full variable domain, completed using reference TRBV18 and TRBJ1-1, is NAGVMQNPRHLVRRRGQEARLRCSPMKGHSHVYWYRQLPEEGLKFMVYLQKENIIDESGMPKERFSAEFPKEGPSILRIQQVVRGDSAAYFCASSPKWGGTEAFFGQGTRLTVV.

Comments on this clone: Other DNA sequences from this sample encode an identical CDR3 as well. The chain combines TRBV19 with TRBJ1-2, with 12 bases lining up with TRBD1. This CDR3 has 12 residues. The V segment lost 11 bases and the J segment 8 bases; nucleotides outside the gene matches: 6. Per germline, CDR1 LNHDA and CDR2 SQIVND (reference sequence). The DNA of the CDR3 is TGTGCCTCGAGTGGGACAGGGGGCGGCTACACCTTC. It translates to CASSGTGGGYTF.

The gene calls are TRBV7-9 and TRBJ2-1, with D maybe TRBD2 (5 bases). V was cut by 5 bases and J by 5 bases, with 16 bases left in between. The germline V gene encodes CDR1 SEHNR and CDR2 FQNEAQ (reference sequence). The CDR3 is 15 amino acids. The CDR3 sequence: CASSEGLGSHNEQFF. In DNA form, the CDR3 reads TGTGCCAGCAGCGAGGGATTGGGTTCCCACAATGAGCAGTTCTTC.

V usage is TRBV19 and J usage is TRBJ1-2; maybe TRBD1 (5 bases). Trimming took off 6 bases at V and 7 bases at J, with 21 bases between the two ends. The germline gives CDR1 LNHDA, CDR2 SQIVND (reference sequence). This CDR3 is built from 15 residues. This CDR3 is CASSHTTVLGGGYTF. CDR3 DNA: TGTGCCAGTAGCCATACGACAGTCCTGGGAGGTGGCTACACCTTC.

V usage is TRBV6-5 and J usage is TRBJ1-3; 10 bases match TRBD1. J was trimmed by 4 bases and V by 2 bases; bases with no gene match: 2. The CDR3 covers 15 residues. In germline, CDR1 is MNHEY, CDR2 SVGAGI. The CDR3 coding sequence is TGTGCCAGCAGTTACGCGACAGGGGGCGGAAACACCATATATTTT. Its protein is CASSYATGGGNTIYF.

The gene calls are TRBV18 and TRBJ1-4, with D perhaps TRBD1 (6 bases). The V gene lost 5 bases and the J gene lost 5 bases, with 18 bases spanning the gap. The CDR3 consists of 16 residues. Germline lookup yields CDR1 KGHSH and CDR2 LQKENI. CDR3 in amino acids: CASSSFTRGVNEKLFF. Here the CDR3 DNA reads TGTGCCAGCTCATCTTTCACCAGGGGCGTAAATGAAAAACTGTTTTTT.

The chain employs TRBV19 and TRBJ1-2; D uncertain. The germline V gene has CDR1 LNHDA and CDR2 SQIVND (reference sequence). V was clipped by 6 bases and J by 2 bases, with 13 bases between them. CDR3 length: 14 amino acids. The CDR3 sequence: CASREVRKNYGYTF. CDR3 DNA: TGTGCCAGTAGAGAGGTTCGGAAGAACTATGGCTACACCTTC.

The chain combines TRBV2 with TRBJ1-1; 7 bases are a match to TRBD1. V gave up 8 bases and J gave up 8 bases; unmatched junction bases: 8. CDR3 length: 12 amino acids. Germline lookup yields CDR1 SNHLY and CDR2 FYNNEI. The CDR3 nucleotides read TGTGCCAGCTGGTTTGGGGGACAGGAAGCTTTCTTT. Its protein is CASWFGGQEAFF.

V and J are TRBV5-1 and TRBJ2-7; 7 positions match TRBD1. The length of the CDR3 is 12 residues. Germline V gene data show CDR1 as SGHRS and CDR2 as YFSETQ. J lost 8 bases, V lost 0 bases, and 2 bases had no gene match. The CDR3 loop reads CASSLGDSKQYF. CDR3 bases: TGCGCCAGCAGCTTGGGGGACAGCAAGCAGTACTTC.

The genes are TRBV24-1 and TRBJ1-1; tentatively, D is TRBD1 (5 bases). Germline CDR1 reads KGHDR; CDR2 reads SFDVKD. The germline V and J ends were trimmed by 9 bases and 7 bases, with 17 bases remaining between them. This CDR3 is 13 amino acids long. The CDR3 DNA reads TGTGCCACCTGCTGGCCAGGAGGGGATGAAGCTTTCTTT. This encodes CATCWPGGDEAFF.

This sequence joins TRBV12-5 and TRBJ2-5; tentative D call: TRBD1 (6 bases). The germline CDR1 and CDR2 sequences are LGHNT and FRNRAP. V lost 2 bases to trimming and J lost 3 bases, with 13 bases between them. This CDR3 has 15 amino acids. CDR3: CASGLRENREETQYF. The CDR3 coding sequence is TGTGCTAGTGGTTTGCGGGAAAACAGGGAAGAGACCCAGTACTTC.

This chain connects TRBV18 to TRBJ2-7; TRBD1 might be the D (6 bases). Trimming left V 0 bases short and J 3 bases short, with 9 bases between. CDR3 size: 14 residues. Per germline, CDR1 KGHSH and CDR2 LQKENI. The CDR3 is CASSPPGAFYEQYF. CDR3 sequence (DNA): TGTGCCAGCTCACCACCGGGGGCGTTCTACGAGCAGTACTTC.

This rearrangement joins TRBV27 to TRBJ2-7; possible D gene TRBD2, 6 bases. The CDR3 covers 14 residues. V gave up 3 bases and J gave up 7 bases, with 16 bases separating them. From germline, CDR1 is MNHEY and CDR2 SMNVEV (reference sequence). CDR3 sequence (DNA): TGTGCCAGCAGTTTCTCCAGGGCCGGGGGAGAGCAGTACTTC. As protein: CASSFSRAGGEQYF.

This chain connects TRBV4-1 to TRBJ1-3; D is possibly TRBD1 (5 bases). The germline gives CDR1 MGHRA, CDR2 YSYEKL. Trimming removed 0 bases from V and 5 bases from J, with 14 bases in between. The CDR3 runs 16 residues. The CDR3 nucleotides read TGCGCCAGCAGCCAAGATCCAGGGATTCGGAGAAACACCATATATTTT. Protein: CASSQDPGIRRNTIYF.

The chain combines TRBV9 with TRBJ2-7; TRBD2 aligns across 8 bases. The CDR3 contains 13 residues. In germline, CDR1 is SGDLS, CDR2 YYNGEE. Trimming at V came to 3 bases and at J to 3 bases, leaving 2 bases not matched to a gene. The CDR3 loop is CASSDGTSYEQYF. The CDR3 nucleotides are TGTGCCAGCAGCGACGGGACTAGCTACGAGCAGTACTTC. Full variable domain (remainder filled in from reference TRBV9 and TRBJ2-7): DSGVTQTPKHLITATGQRVTLRCSPRSGDLSVYWYQQSLDQGLQFLIQYYNGEERAKGNILERFSAQQFPDLHSELNLSSLELGDSALYFCASSDGTSYEQYFGPGTRLTVT.

This clone was seen only a few times. Other DNA sequences in the same sample also yield this CDR3. This rearrangement joins TRBV27 to TRBJ2-5; 9 bases agree with TRBD1. CDR1 is MNHEY and CDR2 is SMNVEV in the germline V gene (reference sequence). This CDR3 contains 14 residues. V was pared by 3 bases and J by 4 bases, with 3 bases of the junction left unmatched. DNA for the CDR3: TGTGCCAGCAGTTTGGACAGGGGTCTAGAGACCCAGTACTTC. It codes for CASSLDRGLETQYF.

The chain is built from TRBV12-5 and TRBJ1-4; D may be TRBD1 (6 bases). The length of the CDR3 is 16 residues. CDR1 LGHNT and CDR2 FRNRAP come from the germline V gene. Trimming took off 1 base at V and 4 bases at J, with 13 bases between the two ends. The CDR3 loop is CASGLDSWGLNEKLFF. In DNA form, the CDR3 reads TGTGCTAGTGGTTTGGACTCCTGGGGGCTTAATGAAAAACTGTTTTTT.

The chain employs TRBV27 and TRBJ2-1, with D unclear. The CDR3 length is 16 residues. The ends were cut back, 5 bases at V and 9 bases at J, with 23 bases in the middle. From germline, CDR1 is MNHEY and CDR2 SMNVEV (reference sequence). The DNA for the CDR3 is TGTGCCAGCAGTCGCCCTCTGTCTACCGGTCGAAGTGAGCAGTTCTTC. Residues: CASSRPLSTGRSEQFF.

The chain carries TRBV7-2 and TRBJ1-3; D is undetermined. V was cut by 6 bases and J by 0 bases, with 9 bases left in between. This CDR3 is built from 14 residues. Per the germline V gene, CDR1 is SGHTA and CDR2 is FQGNSA. The CDR3 sequence is CASRSAFSGNTIYF. Written as DNA, the CDR3 is TGTGCCAGCAGATCAGCGTTCTCTGGAAACACCATATATTTT.

The chain carries TRBV2 and TRBJ1-6, with 7 bases aligning to TRBD1. Germline CDR1 SNHLY, CDR2 FYNNEI. The CDR3 is 15 amino acids. With 4 bases clipped from V and 7 bases from J, the junction kept 7 bases outside the gene matches. This chain's CDR3 is CASSVGGAANSPLHF. CDR3 in DNA: TGTGCCAGCAGTGTAGGGGGCGCCGCGAATTCACCCCTCCACTTT.

V usage is TRBV29-1 and J usage is TRBJ2-1, with 13 bases fitting TRBD2. The trim removed 6 bases at V and 5 bases at J, leaving 4 bases unmatched. Germline V CDR1 and CDR2: SQVTM, ANQGSEA. The CDR3 totals 14 residues. DNA for the CDR3: TGCAGCGTAGGGACTAGCGGGGCCGACAATGAGCAGTTCTTC. Translating gives CSVGTSGADNEQFF.

This clone was seen at least ten times. The chain employs TRBV4-2 and TRBJ1-2; D perhaps matches TRBD1 (5 bases). Trimming took 0 bases from V and 5 from J, leaving 16 bases between them. The CDR3 loop spans 16 amino acids. In germline, CDR1 is LGHNA, CDR2 YNFKEQ. CDR3 DNA sequence: TGTGCCAGCAGCCAAGATATTACCGGGGGGTCGTATGGCTACACCTTC. Translation: CASSQDITGGSYGYTF.

V usage is TRBV6-1 and J usage is TRBJ1-6; D not certain. Germline V CDR1 and CDR2: MNHNS, SASEGT. The CDR3 has 15 residues. The V gene lost 0 bases and the J gene lost 7 bases, with 10 bases spanning the gap. The CDR3 nucleotides read TGTGCCAGCAGTGAAGCGGAGGGAGGGAATTCACCCCTCCACTTT. It translates to CASSEAEGGNSPLHF.

This chain uses TRBV18 with TRBJ1-6, with D possibly matching TRBD1 (6 bases). Germline CDR1 reads KGHSH; CDR2 reads LQKENI. The CDR3 runs 16 residues. V was shortened by 5 bases and J by 7 bases, with 18 bases between the two germline ends. CDR3 DNA: TGTGCCAGCTCATCTCTAATGACAGGCGCCAATTCACCCCTCCACTTT. It translates to CASSSLMTGANSPLHF.

The chain recombines TRBV3-1 (or the pseudogene TRBV3-2) with TRBJ2-7, with a weak D call TRBD2 (5 bases). Germline V gene lookup returns CDR1 LGHDT and CDR2 YNNKEL (reference sequence). Deletions cut 4 bases from V and 1 base from J, with 11 bases between. CDR3 length: 14 amino acids. CDR3 in DNA: TGTGCCAGCAGCCTCCGGACTGTTTCCTACGAGCAGTACTTC. Its protein is CASSLRTVSYEQYF.